This entry concerns a single T cell receptor beta chain. Its antigen is unknown. This entry belongs to a study of cytomegalovirus exposure and HLA in healthy donors. About the research overall: In an early release, HLA-typed donors contributed approximately 80 million unique TCR sequences. Study-wide results and limits: Sequencing depth across donors, presence/absence analyses assumed, was roughly uniform. Being productive about 87% or about 30% of the time was typical of most TCR beta V segments in an earlier analysis. In a later analysis, the majority of CMV-associated beta chains seemingly showed HLA restriction.

A multiplex PCR was run with 60 Vbeta primers and 13 Jbeta primers. Clones were read by immunoSEQ multiplex PCR, and TCRdb kept only the in-frame ones, dropping some. The sample has 90,000 to 120,000 clones; about three quarters are singletons. V lost 2 bases, J lost 0 bases, and 16 bases stayed unmatched. Germline CDR1 reads LGHNA; CDR2 reads YNFKEQ. The CDR3 contains 20 residues. The chain couples TRBV4-2 to TRBJ2-3, with 8 bases lining up with TRBD2. The sequence was collected from a female donor in good health and CMV-seropositive. The specimen sequenced was PBMCs. The CDR3 spells CASSQQLMPSGYASTDTQYF. The DNA of the CDR3 is TGTGCCAGCAGCCAACAATTAATGCCTAGCGGGTACGCTAGCACAGATACGCAGTATTTT.